This T cell receptor (beta chain) was captured in a study of early T cells in non-severe SARS-CoV-2 infection. Study-level background: Chains from this unsorted whole-blood bulk RNA could not be paired.

There are many counts of this clonotype. As yet, its antigen is unknown. V shed 8 bases and J shed 0 bases, with 5 bases lying between them. There are 12 residues in the CDR3. Germline-derived CDR1 and CDR2 are MNHEY and SVGAGI. Regarding the study as a whole: Anti-spike CD8 specificities were favored by VDJdb matching, whose results missed private and CD4 specificities.

Individual cDNA molecules were tagged with unique molecular identifiers. TCRdb re-called the 5' RACE reads with MiXCR, one entry per CDR3 protein. The sample includes 100,000 or so distinct CDR3 sequences, approximately 14% of them seen just once. Sample: whole blood. This TCR was recovered from an adult who was a healthcare worker with PCR-confirmed SARS-CoV-2 infection or an uninfected control (not recorded which). The J gene is TRBJ2-4, the V gene TRBV6-5; D could derive from TRBD1 or TRBD2 (5 bases each). CDR3 bases: TGTGCCAGCGGGGGAGCCAAAAACATTCAGTACTTC. Its translation is CASGGAKNIQYF.